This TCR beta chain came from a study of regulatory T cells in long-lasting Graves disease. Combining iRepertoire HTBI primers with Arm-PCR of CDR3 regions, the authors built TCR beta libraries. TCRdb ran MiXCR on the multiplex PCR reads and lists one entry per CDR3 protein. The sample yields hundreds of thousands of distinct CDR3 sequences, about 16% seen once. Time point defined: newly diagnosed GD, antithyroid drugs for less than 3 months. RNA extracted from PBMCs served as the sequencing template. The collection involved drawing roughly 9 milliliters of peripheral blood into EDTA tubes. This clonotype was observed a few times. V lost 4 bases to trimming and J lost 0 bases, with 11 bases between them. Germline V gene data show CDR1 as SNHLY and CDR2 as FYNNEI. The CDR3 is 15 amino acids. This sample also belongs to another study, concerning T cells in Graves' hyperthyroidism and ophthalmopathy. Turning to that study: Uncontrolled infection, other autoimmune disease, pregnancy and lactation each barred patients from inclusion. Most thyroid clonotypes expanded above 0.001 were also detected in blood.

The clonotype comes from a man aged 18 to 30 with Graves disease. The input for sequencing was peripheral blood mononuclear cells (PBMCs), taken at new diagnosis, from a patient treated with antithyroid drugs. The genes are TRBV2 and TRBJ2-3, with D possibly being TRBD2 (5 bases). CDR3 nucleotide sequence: TGTGCCAGCAGTGGCGAGGGCATGAGCACAGATACGCAGTATTTT. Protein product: CASSGEGMSTDTQYF.